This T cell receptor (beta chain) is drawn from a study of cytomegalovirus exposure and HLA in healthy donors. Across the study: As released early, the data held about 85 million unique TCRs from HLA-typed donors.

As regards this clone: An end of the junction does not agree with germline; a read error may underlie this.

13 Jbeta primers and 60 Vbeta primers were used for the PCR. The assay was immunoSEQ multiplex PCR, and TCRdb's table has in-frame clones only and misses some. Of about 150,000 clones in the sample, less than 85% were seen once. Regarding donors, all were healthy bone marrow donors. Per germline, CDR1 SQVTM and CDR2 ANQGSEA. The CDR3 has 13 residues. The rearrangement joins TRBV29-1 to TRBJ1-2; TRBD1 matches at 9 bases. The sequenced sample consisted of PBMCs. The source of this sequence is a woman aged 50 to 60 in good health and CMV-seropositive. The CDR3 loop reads CSVVFRDRVGNTF. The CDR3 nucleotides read TGCAGCGTTGTTTTTCGGGACAGGGTTGGCAACACCTTC. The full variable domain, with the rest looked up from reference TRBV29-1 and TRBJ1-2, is SAVISQKPSRDICQRGTSLTIQCQVDSQVTMMFWYRQQPGQSLTLIATANQGSEATYESGFVIDKFPISRPNLTFSTLTVSNMSPEDSSIYLCSVVFRDRVGNTFGSGTRLTVV.